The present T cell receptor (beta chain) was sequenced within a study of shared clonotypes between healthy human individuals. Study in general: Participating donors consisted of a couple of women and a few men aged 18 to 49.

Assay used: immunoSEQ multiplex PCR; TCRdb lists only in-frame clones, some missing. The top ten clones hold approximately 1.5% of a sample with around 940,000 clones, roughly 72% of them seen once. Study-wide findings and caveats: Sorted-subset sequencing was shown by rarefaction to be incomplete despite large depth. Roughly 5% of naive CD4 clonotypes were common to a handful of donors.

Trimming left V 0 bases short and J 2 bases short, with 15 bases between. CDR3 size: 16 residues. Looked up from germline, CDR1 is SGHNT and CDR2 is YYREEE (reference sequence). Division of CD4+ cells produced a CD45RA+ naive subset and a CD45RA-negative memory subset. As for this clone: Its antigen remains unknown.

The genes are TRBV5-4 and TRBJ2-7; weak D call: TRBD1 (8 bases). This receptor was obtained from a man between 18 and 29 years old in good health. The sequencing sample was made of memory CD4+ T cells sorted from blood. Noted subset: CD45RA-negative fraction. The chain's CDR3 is CASSLGGTGGAYEQYF. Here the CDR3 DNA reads TGTGCCAGCAGCTTGGGGGGCACAGGGGGGGCCTACGAGCAGTACTTC.